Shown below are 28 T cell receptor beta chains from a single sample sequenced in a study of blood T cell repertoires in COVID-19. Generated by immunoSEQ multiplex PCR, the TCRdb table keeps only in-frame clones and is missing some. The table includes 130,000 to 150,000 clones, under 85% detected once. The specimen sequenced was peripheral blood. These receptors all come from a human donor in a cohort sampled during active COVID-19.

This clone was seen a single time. CDR3 coding DNA: TGTGCCAGTAGTGCGGGACTAGTCAAGGGTACGCAGTATTTT. Protein product: CASSAGLVKGTQYF. The V and J genes are TRBV19 and TRBJ2-3, with 8 bases lining up with TRBD2. V lost 5 bases, J lost 8 bases, and 9 bases stayed unmatched. The CDR3 extends over 14 amino acids. Germline CDR1 reads LNHDA; CDR2 reads SQIVND (reference sequence).

The CDR3: CASSQRQQGGTGNTIYF. The CDR3, as DNA: TGTGCCAGCAGCCAAAGGCAACAGGGGGGTACTGGAAACACCATATATTTT. V gene TRBV3-1 (or the pseudogene TRBV3-2) combines with J gene TRBJ1-3; TRBD1 aligns across 8 bases. The CDR3 totals 17 residues. Germline CDR1 is LGHDT and CDR2 is YNNKEL (reference sequence). The V and J ends lost 2 bases and 2 bases, in that order; junction bases with no gene match: 8.

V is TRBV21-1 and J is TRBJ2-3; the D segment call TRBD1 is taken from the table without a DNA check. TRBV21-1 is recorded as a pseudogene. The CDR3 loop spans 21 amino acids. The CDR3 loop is CASSKACGEKDRDSSTDTQYF. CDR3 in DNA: TGTGCCAGCAGCAAAGCGTGCGGTGAGAAAGACCGGGACAGCAGCACAGATACGCAGTATTTT.

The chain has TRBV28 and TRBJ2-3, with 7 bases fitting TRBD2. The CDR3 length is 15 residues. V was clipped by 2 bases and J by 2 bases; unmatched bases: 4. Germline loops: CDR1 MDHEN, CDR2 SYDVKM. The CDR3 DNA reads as TGTGCCAGCAGTTTACCAGCGGGGAACACAGATACGCAGTATTTT. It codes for CASSLPAGNTDTQYF.

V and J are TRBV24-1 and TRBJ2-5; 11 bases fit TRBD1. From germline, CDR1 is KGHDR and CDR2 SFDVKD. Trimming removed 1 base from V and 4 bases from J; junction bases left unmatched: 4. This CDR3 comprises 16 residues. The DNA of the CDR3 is TGTGCCACCAGTGATTTCCTAGGACAGGGGGCAGAGACCCAGTACTTC. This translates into CATSDFLGQGAETQYF.

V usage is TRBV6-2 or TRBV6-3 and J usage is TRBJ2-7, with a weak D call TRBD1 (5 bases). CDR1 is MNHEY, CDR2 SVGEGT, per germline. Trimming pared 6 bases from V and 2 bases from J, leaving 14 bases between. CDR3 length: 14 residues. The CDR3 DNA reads TGTGCCAGCAGCCCCTCTACAGGTACCTACGAGCAGTACTTC. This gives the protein CASSPSTGTYEQYF.

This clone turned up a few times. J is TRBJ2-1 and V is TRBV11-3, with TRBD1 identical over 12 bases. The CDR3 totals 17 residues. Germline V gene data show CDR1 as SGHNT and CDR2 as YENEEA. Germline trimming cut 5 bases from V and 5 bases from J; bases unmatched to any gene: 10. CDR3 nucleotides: TGTGCCAGCAGCATCGGGACAGGGGGCCCTTTTGACAATGAGCAGTTCTTC. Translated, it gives CASSIGTGGPFDNEQFF.

CDR3 nucleotide sequence: TGCGCCAGCAGCCGGAGACCTACAGGCAACGAAGCCCGTGCTGGCTACACCTTC. Amino acid sequence: CASSRRPTGNEARAGYTF. This chain uses TRBV4-1 with TRBJ1-2; possible D gene TRBD1, 5 bases. Germline CDR1 MGHRA, CDR2 YSYEKL. V lost 4 bases and J 7 bases, leaving 28 bases between the germline ends. This CDR3 contains 18 residues.

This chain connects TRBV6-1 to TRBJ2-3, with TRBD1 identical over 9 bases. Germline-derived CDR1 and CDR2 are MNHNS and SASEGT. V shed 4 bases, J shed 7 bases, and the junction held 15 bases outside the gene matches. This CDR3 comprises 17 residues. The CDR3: CASSGVGLGQGPNTQYF. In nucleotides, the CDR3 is TGTGCCAGCAGTGGAGTGGGTTTGGGACAGGGCCCGAATACGCAGTATTTT.

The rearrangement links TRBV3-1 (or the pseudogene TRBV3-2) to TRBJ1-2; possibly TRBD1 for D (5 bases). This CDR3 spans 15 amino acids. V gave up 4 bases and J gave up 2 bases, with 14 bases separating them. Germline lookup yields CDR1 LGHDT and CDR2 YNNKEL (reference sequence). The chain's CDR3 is CASSPGGGGNYGYTF. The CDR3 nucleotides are TGTGCCAGCAGCCCGGGCGGTGGGGGGAACTATGGCTACACCTTC.

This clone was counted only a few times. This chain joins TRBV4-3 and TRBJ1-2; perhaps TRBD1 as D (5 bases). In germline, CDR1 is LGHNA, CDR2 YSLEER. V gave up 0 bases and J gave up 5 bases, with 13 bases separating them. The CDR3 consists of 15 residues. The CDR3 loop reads CASSQERGIGYGYTF. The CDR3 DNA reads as TGCGCCAGCAGCCAAGAAAGGGGAATAGGGTATGGCTACACCTTC.

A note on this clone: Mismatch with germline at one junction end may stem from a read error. CDR3 coding DNA: TGTGCCAGCAGTCGTCCGACTAGCGATGAGCAGCTCTTC. This codes for CASSRPTSDEQLF. The chain couples TRBV7-9 to TRBJ2-1; 8 positions agree with TRBD2. The CDR3 consists of 13 residues. The germline V gene has CDR1 SEHNR and CDR2 FQNEAQ (reference sequence).

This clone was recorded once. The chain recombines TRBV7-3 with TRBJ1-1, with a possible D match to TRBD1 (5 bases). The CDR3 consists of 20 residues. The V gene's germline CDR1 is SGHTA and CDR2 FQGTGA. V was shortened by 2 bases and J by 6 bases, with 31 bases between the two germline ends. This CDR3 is CASSLWGQFGSQSRGAEAFF. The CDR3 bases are TGTGCCAGCAGCTTATGGGGTCAGTTTGGGTCACAAAGTCGGGGGGCTGAAGCTTTCTTT.

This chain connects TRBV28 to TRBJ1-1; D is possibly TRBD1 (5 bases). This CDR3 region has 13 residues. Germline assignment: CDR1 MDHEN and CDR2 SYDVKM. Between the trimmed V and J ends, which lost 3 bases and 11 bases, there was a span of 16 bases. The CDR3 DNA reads TGTGCCAGCAGTTTCGTAGGCAGGGAAGGGGCTTTCTTT. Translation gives CASSFVGREGAFF.

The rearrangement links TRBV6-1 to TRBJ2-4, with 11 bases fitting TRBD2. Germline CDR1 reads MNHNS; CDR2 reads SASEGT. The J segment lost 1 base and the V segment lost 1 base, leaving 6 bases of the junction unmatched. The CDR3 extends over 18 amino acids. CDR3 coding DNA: TGTGCCAGCAGTGAAGTTAGCGGGGGGGCCTCGGCCAAAAACATTCAGTACTTC. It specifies CASSEVSGGASAKNIQYF.

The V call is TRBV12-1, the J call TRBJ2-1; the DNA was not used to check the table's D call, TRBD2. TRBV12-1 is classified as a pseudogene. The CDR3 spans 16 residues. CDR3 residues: CASRTREISPYNEQFF. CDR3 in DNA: TGTGCCAGCAGGACGAGGGAGATTTCCCCCTACAATGAGCAGTTCTTC.

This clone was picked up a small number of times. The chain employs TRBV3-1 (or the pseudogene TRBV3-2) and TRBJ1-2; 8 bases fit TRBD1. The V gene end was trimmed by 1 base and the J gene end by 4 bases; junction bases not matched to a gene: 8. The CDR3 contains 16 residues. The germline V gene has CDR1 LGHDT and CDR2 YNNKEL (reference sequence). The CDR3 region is CASSQGLQGDSYGYTF. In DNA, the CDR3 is TGTGCCAGCAGCCAAGGATTACAGGGGGATAGCTATGGCTACACCTTC.

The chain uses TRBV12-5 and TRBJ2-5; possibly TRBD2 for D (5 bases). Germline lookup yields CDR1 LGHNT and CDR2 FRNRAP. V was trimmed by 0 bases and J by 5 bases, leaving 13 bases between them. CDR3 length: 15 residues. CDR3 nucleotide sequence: TGTGCTAGTGGTTTGGTACTTGGTGCTAGCGAGACCCAGTACTTC. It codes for CASGLVLGASETQYF.

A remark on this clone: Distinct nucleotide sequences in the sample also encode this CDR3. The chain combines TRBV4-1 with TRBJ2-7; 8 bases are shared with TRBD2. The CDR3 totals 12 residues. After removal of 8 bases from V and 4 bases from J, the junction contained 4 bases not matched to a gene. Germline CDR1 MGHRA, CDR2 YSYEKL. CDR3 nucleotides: TGCGCCAGCCGCGGGGGGAGGTACGAGCAGTACTTC. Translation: CASRGGRYEQYF.

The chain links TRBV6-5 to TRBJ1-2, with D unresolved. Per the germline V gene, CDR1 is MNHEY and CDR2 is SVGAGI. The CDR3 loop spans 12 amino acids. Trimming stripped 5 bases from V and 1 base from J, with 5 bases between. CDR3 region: CASSLSNYGYTF. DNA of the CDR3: TGTGCCAGCAGTCTTAGTAACTATGGCTACACCTTC.

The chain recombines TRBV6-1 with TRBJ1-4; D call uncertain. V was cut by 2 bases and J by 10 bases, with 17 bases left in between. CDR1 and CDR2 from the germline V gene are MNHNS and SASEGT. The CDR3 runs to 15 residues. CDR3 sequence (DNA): TGTGCCAGCAGTGAATCTGTTGAGGGTAGTGCAAAACTGTTTTTT. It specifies CASSESVEGSAKLFF.

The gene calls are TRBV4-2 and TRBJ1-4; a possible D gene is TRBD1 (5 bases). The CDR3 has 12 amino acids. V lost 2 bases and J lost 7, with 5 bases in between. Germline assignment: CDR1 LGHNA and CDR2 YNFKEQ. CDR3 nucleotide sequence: TGTGCCAGCAGCCAAACAGGTGAAAAACTGTTTTTT. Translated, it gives CASSQTGEKLFF.

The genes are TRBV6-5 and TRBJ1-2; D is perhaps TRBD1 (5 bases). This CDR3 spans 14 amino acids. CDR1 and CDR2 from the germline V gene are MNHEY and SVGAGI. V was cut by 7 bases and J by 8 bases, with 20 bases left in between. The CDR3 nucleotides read TGTGCCAGCACTAACGCCGGGGGGACGAACGGCTACACCTTC. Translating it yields CASTNAGGTNGYTF.

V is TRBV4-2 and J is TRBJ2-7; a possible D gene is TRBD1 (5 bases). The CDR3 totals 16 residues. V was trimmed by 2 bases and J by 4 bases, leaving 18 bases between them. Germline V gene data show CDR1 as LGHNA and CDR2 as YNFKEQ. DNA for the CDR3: TGTGCCAGCAGCCAATGGGCCCGGCAGGGTAGGTACGAGCAGTACTTC. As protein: CASSQWARQGRYEQYF.

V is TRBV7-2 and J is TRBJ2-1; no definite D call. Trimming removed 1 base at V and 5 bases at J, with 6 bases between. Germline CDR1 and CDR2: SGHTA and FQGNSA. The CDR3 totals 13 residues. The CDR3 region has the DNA TGTGCCAGCAGCTTAGGCCCTAACAATGAGCAGTTCTTC. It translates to CASSLGPNNEQFF.

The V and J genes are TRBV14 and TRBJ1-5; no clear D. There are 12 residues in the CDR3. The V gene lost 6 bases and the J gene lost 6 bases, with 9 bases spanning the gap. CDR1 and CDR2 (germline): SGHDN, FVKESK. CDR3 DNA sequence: TGTGCCAGCAGTCGACTGGGTCAGCCCCAGCATTTT. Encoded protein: CASSRLGQPQHF.

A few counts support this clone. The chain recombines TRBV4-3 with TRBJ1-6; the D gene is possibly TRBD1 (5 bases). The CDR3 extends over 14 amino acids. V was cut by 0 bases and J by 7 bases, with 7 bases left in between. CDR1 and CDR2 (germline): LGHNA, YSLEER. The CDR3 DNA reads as TGCGCCAGCAGCCAAGAAGGGGCGAATTCACCCCTCCACTTT. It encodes CASSQEGANSPLHF.

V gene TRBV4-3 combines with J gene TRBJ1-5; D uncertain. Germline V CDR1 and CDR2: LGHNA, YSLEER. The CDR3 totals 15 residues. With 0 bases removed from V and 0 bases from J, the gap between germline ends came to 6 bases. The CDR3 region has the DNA TGCGCCAGCAGCCAAGAACAGTTTAGCAATCAGCCCCAGCATTTT. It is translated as CASSQEQFSNQPQHF.